The 5 T cell receptor beta chains given below trace back to one sample, sequenced in a study of OX40 agonist ivuxolimab in advanced cancers. Profiled with immunoSEQ multiplex PCR; TCRdb holds only in-frame clones, not every one. The data hold some 65,000 clones, with roughly 80% observed a single time. The source material was CD4+ or CD8+ T cells sorted from blood, sampled in a trial of the OX40 agonist ivuxolimab. These receptors all come from an adult with an advanced solid tumor such as melanoma, head and neck, liver or kidney cancer.

The chain links TRBV5-5 to TRBJ2-7; TRBD1 matches at 10 bases. This CDR3 is 15 amino acids long. The germline V gene has CDR1 SGHKS and CDR2 YYEKEE (reference sequence). Trimming removed 3 bases from V and 1 base from J; junction bases left unmatched: 4. The CDR3: CASSSGQGDSYEQYF. The CDR3 region has the DNA TGTGCCAGCAGCTCCGGACAGGGGGATTCCTACGAGCAGTACTTC.

This rearrangement joins TRBV18 to TRBJ2-7, with D possibly being TRBD2 (5 bases). The CDR3 totals 13 residues. V dropped 3 bases and J dropped 5 bases, with 11 bases sitting between them. Per the germline V gene, CDR1 is KGHSH and CDR2 is LQKENI. The CDR3 nucleotides read TGTGCCAGCTCACCCTCCGCCGGGGACGAGCAGTACTTC. Protein sequence: CASSPSAGDEQYF.

This clone was observed a few times. The chain combines TRBV2 with TRBJ1-6; no reliable D call. The V end lost 2 bases, the J end lost 7 bases, and 12 bases lay between the germline ends. Germline V gene sequence: CDR1 SNHLY, CDR2 FYNNEI. The CDR3 contains 15 residues. Written as DNA, the CDR3 is TGTGCCAGCAGTGAATCGGGGTATCGGAATTCACCCCTCCACTTT. This encodes CASSESGYRNSPLHF.

The rearrangement links TRBV30 to TRBJ1-1; D ambiguous. CDR3 size: 14 residues. Germline-derived CDR1 and CDR2 are GTSNPN and SVGIG (reference sequence). Trimming shortened V by 0 bases and J by 1 base, and 9 bases separated the two germline ends. The CDR3 DNA sequence: TGTGCCTGGAGTGTACTAGCTGGGAACACTGAAGCTTTCTTT. Its translation is CAWSVLAGNTEAFF.

V gene TRBV27 combines with J gene TRBJ2-7; unclear D gene. This CDR3 has 13 residues. Germline lookup yields CDR1 MNHEY and CDR2 SMNVEV (reference sequence). V gave up 7 bases and J gave up 1 base, with 11 bases separating them. The CDR3 bases are TGTGCCAGCAAATCCCCATCTTCCTACGAGCAGTACTTC. Translating it yields CASKSPSSYEQYF.